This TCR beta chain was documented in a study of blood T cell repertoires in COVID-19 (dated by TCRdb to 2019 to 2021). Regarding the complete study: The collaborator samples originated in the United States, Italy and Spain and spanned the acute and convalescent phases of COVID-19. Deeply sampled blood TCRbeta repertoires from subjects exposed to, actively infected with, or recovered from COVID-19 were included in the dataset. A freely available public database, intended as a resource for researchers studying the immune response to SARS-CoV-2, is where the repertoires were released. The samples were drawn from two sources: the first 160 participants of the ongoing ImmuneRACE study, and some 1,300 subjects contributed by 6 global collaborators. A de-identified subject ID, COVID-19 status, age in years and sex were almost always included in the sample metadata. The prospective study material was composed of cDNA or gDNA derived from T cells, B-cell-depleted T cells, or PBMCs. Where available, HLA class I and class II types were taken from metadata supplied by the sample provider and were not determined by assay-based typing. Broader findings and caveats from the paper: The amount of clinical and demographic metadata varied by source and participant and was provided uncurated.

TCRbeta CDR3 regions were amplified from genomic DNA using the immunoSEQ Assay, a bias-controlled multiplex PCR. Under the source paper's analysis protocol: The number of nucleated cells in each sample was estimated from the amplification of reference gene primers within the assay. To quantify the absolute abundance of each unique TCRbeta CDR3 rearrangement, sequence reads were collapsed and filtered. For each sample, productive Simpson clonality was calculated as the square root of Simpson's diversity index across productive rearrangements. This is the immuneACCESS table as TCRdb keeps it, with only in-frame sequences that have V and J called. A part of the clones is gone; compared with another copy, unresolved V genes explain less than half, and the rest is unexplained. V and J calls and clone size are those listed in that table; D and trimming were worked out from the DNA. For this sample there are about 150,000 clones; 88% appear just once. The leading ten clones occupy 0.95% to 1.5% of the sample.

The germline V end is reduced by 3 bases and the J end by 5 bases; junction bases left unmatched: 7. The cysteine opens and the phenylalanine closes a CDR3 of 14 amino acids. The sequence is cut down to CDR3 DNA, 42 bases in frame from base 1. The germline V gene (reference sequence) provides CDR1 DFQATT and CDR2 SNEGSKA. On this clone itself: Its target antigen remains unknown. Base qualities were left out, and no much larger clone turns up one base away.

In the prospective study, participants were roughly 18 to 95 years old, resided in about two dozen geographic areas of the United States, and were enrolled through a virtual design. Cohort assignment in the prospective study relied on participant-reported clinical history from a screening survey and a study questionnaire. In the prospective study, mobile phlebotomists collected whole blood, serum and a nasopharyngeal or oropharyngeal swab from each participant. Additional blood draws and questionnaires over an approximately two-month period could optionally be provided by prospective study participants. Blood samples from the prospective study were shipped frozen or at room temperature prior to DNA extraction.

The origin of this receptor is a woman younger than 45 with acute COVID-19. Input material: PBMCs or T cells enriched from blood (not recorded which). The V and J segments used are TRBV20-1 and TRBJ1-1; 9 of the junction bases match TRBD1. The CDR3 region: CSASLGQGITEAFF. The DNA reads TGCAGTGCTAGTCTGGGACAGGGAATAACTGAAGCTTTCTTT.